The entry below describes one T cell receptor beta chain. This sample is drawn from a study of blood T cell repertoires in COVID-19. This CDR3 is 13 amino acids long. The germline gives CDR1 SGHNT, CDR2 YYREEE (reference sequence). V lost 3 bases and J lost 2, with 9 bases in between. Assay: immunoSEQ multiplex PCR; the TCRdb copy retains only in-frame clones and omits some. Of roughly 180,000 clones listed, about 83% are singletons. This clonotype was sampled from a man between 40 and 49 years old who had recovered from COVID-19. This chain links TRBV5-4 with TRBJ2-7; D perhaps matches TRBD2 (6 bases). The specimen sequenced was peripheral blood. As DNA, the CDR3 is TGTGCCAGCAGCTCGGGAGATACCTACGAGCAGTACTTC. This sequence encodes CASSSGDTYEQYF.